This passage covers 17 T cell receptor beta chains from one sample sequenced in a study of Ad26.COV2.S vaccination and SARS-CoV-2 variants (dated by TCRdb to 2020 to 2022). Taken with the paper, the label for treatment or condition translates to: approximately 18 received Ad26.COV2.S at low or high dose, single or two shots; 5 received placebo; per-sample allocation not given. For vaccine and placebo recipients, repertoires were sequenced using samples collected on day 63 after the first injection. The library was produced with the immunoSEQ multiplex PCR assay. TCRdb retrieved this table from immuneACCESS and kept in-frame rearrangements only. Not all clones are present; in checked studies, unresolved V genes account for under half, and no reason is known for the remainder. In this sample the table shows fewer than 400,000 clones, around 84% of which occur a single time. The ten largest clonotypes hold around 2% of the sample.

The sequencing here drew on peripheral blood, taken in a trial of Ad26.COV2.S vaccine versus placebo. Receptors were obtained from a person between 18 and 60 years old who received the Ad26.COV2.S COVID-19 vaccine or a placebo.

The chain links TRBV4-2 to TRBJ1-1; no clear D gene. The germline CDR1 and CDR2 sequences are LGHNA and YNFKEQ. V lost 0 bases to trimming and J lost 7 bases, with 12 bases between them. The CDR3 has 14 residues. The CDR3, as DNA: TGTGCCAGCAGCCAAGATCGTTCCTCAGGTGAAGCTTTCTTT. Its protein is CASSQDRSSGEAFF.

The rearrangement joins TRBV19 to TRBJ1-6; tentative D call: TRBD1 (5 bases). V was trimmed by 7 bases and J by 9 bases, leaving 16 bases between them. Germline CDR1 and CDR2: LNHDA and SQIVND (reference sequence). The CDR3 contains 14 residues. CDR3 in amino acids: CASNGGGNVSPLHF. In nucleotides, the CDR3 is TGTGCCAGTAACGGGGGAGGGAATGTTTCACCCCTCCACTTT.

The rearrangement joins TRBV5-1 to TRBJ2-7; D not certain. Germline values: CDR1 SGHRS, CDR2 YFSETQ. Trimming took off 4 bases at V and 1 base at J, with 18 bases between the two ends. The length of the CDR3 is 16 residues. In DNA form, the CDR3 reads TGCGCCAGCAGCCCGGTCCCAGCAGACGTTTCCTACGAGCAGTACTTC. Its protein product is CASSPVPADVSYEQYF.

The chain uses TRBV5-6 and TRBJ1-5, with D uncertain. Trimming pared 2 bases from V and 6 bases from J, leaving 6 bases between. The CDR3 loop spans 12 amino acids. Germline-derived CDR1 and CDR2 are SGHDT and YYEEEE. As DNA, the CDR3 is TGTGCCAGCAGCTTTCTAGGTCAGCCCCAGCATTTT. This translates into CASSFLGQPQHF.

The CDR3 nucleotides read TGTGCCAGCTCACCGACTAGCGGGGGGCCCCAAGAGACCCAGTACTTC. This sequence encodes CASSPTSGGPQETQYF. The rearrangement uses TRBV18 and TRBJ2-5; TRBD2 matches at 13 bases. The germline V gene has CDR1 KGHSH and CDR2 LQKENI. V lost 3 bases to trimming and J lost 1 base; unmatched junction nucleotides: 2. CDR3 length: 16 amino acids.

The gene calls are TRBV4-1 and TRBJ2-1; D gene ambiguous. V lost 1 base and J 1 base, leaving 11 bases between the germline ends. This CDR3 comprises 16 residues. Per the germline V gene, CDR1 is MGHRA and CDR2 is YSYEKL. The CDR3 loop is CASSQVDIVSYNEQFF. The CDR3 DNA reads TGCGCCAGCAGCCAAGTAGACATTGTGTCCTACAATGAGCAGTTCTTC.

The chain combines TRBV30 with TRBJ1-2, with 11 bases aligning to TRBD1. The CDR3 loop spans 16 amino acids. The V and J ends lost 2 bases and 4 bases, in that order; junction bases with no gene match: 9. Germline CDR1 and CDR2: GTSNPN and SVGIG (reference sequence). Here the CDR3 reads CAWSPGGQGDLYGYTF. The CDR3 DNA is TGTGCCTGGAGTCCCGGGGGACAGGGGGACCTCTATGGCTACACCTTC.

The chain uses TRBV5-1 and TRBJ2-1; maybe TRBD1 (6 bases). The germline CDR1 and CDR2 sequences are SGHRS and YFSETQ. Deletions cut 6 bases from V and 0 bases from J, with 10 bases between. This CDR3 spans 14 amino acids. The CDR3 DNA is TGCGCCAGCAAGGACAGCAGCTCCTACAATGAGCAGTTCTTC. It specifies CASKDSSSYNEQFF.

The chain uses TRBV21-1 and TRBJ1-2. TRBV21-1 is recorded as a pseudogene. The CDR3 spans 18 residues. CDR3 DNA: TGTGCCAGCAGCAAAACAGGCAGGGAGGGAGTTGCTAACTATGGCTACACCTTC. It translates to CASSKTGREGVANYGYTF.

V and J are TRBV5-6 and TRBJ2-2; maybe TRBD1 (6 bases). Trimming left V 4 bases short and J 3 bases short, with 13 bases between. The CDR3 totals 15 residues. Germline values: CDR1 SGHDT, CDR2 YYEEEE. The CDR3 is CASSRDNTYTGELFF. Written as DNA, the CDR3 is TGTGCCAGCAGCCGGGACAATACCTACACCGGGGAGCTGTTTTTT. Full variable domain (rest looked up from reference TRBV5-6 and TRBJ2-2): DAGVTQSPTHLIKTRGQQVTLRCSPKSGHDTVSWYQQALGQGPQFIFQYYEEEERQRGNFPDRFSGHQFPNYSSELNVNALLLGDSALYLCASSRDNTYTGELFFGEGSRLTVL.

This chain uses TRBV27 with TRBJ2-5, with 7 bases that match TRBD1. V trimming: 2 bases; J trimming: 4 bases; junction bases outside the gene matches: 10. Per the germline V gene, CDR1 is MNHEY and CDR2 is SMNVEV (reference sequence). The CDR3 contains 16 residues. CDR3 sequence (DNA): TGTGCCAGCAGTTTAGTGACAGGGACGTCAAGAGAGACCCAGTACTTC. It codes for CASSLVTGTSRETQYF.

The sample holds one count of this clone. This rearrangement joins TRBV7-9 to TRBJ1-2, with TRBD1 as a possible D gene (5 bases). CDR1 and CDR2 from the germline V gene are SEHNR and FQNEAQ (reference sequence). V was trimmed by 7 bases and J by 5 bases, leaving 26 bases between them. The CDR3 runs 17 residues. In nucleotides, the CDR3 is TGTGCCAGCATCCACTCAAGAAATTTGGGGCTGGGGTATGGCTACACCTTC. This encodes CASIHSRNLGLGYGYTF. Filled out from reference TRBV7-9 and TRBJ1-2, the complete variable domain reads DTGVSQNPRHKITKRGQNVTFRCDPISEHNRLYWYRQTLGQGPEFLTYFQNEAQLEKSRLLSDRFSAERPKGSFSTLEIQRTEQGDSAMYLCASIHSRNLGLGYGYTFGSGTRLTVV.

The genes are TRBV9 and TRBJ2-1, with D perhaps being TRBD1 or TRBD2 (6 bases each). Trimming took off 2 bases at V and 4 bases at J, with 13 bases between the two ends. The CDR3 covers 15 residues. Germline assignment: CDR1 SGDLS and CDR2 YYNGEE. The DNA for the CDR3 is TGTGCCAGCAGCGTTGGGGGGCCGGGTTACAATGAGCAGTTCTTC. This gives the protein CASSVGGPGYNEQFF.

V is TRBV2 and J is TRBJ1-2, with 10 bases fitting TRBD1. J lost 7 bases, V lost 8 bases, and 10 bases had no gene match. This CDR3 is 14 amino acids long. Germline V gives CDR1 SNHLY, CDR2 FYNNEI. The CDR3 nucleotides read TGTGCCAGCCCCTCCCGACAGGGGGCGCGTGGCTACACCTTC. This encodes CASPSRQGARGYTF.

The genes are TRBV6-5 and TRBJ1-5, with no clear D. The CDR3 covers 15 residues. The V end lost 8 bases, the J end lost 2 bases, and 16 bases lay between the germline ends. Germline values: CDR1 MNHEY, CDR2 SVGAGI. This CDR3 is CASARGGLGNQPQHF. The CDR3 bases are TGTGCCAGCGCCCGGGGAGGGCTCGGCAATCAGCCCCAGCATTTT.

The chain uses TRBV29-1 and TRBJ1-2; TRBD1 matches 9 bases. The ends lost 7 bases at V and 0 bases at J; junction bases unmatched: 6. Germline V gene data show CDR1 as SQVTM and CDR2 as ANQGSEA. This CDR3 spans 14 amino acids. The CDR3 DNA sequence: TGCAGCGCCCCGACAGGGGGAACTAACTATGGCTACACCTTC. Protein product: CSAPTGGTNYGYTF.

The chain couples TRBV11-2 to TRBJ1-2; D is undetermined. Germline V gives CDR1 SGHAT, CDR2 FQNNGV. The CDR3 totals 13 residues. The V end was cut by 5 bases, the J end by 0 bases, with 7 bases between. CDR3 amino acids: CASSRDSNYGYTF. CDR3 coding DNA: TGTGCCAGCAGCCGTGACTCTAACTATGGCTACACCTTC.